A single sample gave rise to the 3 T cell receptor beta chains below, sequenced in a study of blood T cell repertoires in COVID-19. The assay was immunoSEQ multiplex PCR, and TCRdb's table has in-frame clones only and misses some. Among 50,000 to 60,000 clones listed, approximately 85% were seen once. Sequenced sample: peripheral blood. These receptors were taken from a human donor in a cohort sampled during active COVID-19.

This clone came up once. The J gene is TRBJ1-5, the V gene TRBV19; tentatively, D is TRBD1 (6 bases). The germline CDR1 and CDR2 sequences are LNHDA and SQIVND (reference sequence). This CDR3 has 14 residues. Trimming shortened V by 4 bases and J by 1 base, and 8 bases separated the two germline ends. CDR3 residues: CASSSTGSNQPQHF. DNA of the CDR3: TGTGCCAGTAGTAGTACAGGGAGCAATCAGCCCCAGCATTTT.

The V and J genes are TRBV7-2 and TRBJ2-1; 7 nucleotides match TRBD2. Per the germline V gene, CDR1 is SGHTA and CDR2 is FQGNSA. This CDR3 spans 13 amino acids. The V gene end was trimmed by 1 base and the J gene end by 10 bases; junction bases not matched to a gene: 4. The CDR3 spells CASSLGGSREQFF. CDR3 DNA sequence: TGTGCCAGCAGCTTAGGCGGGAGTCGGGAGCAGTTCTTC.

There are many counts of this clone. A read error may produce the germline difference seen at one junction end. The V call is TRBV27, the J call TRBJ2-7, with TRBD2 matching over 9 bases. From germline, CDR1 is MNHEY and CDR2 SMNVEV (reference sequence). The CDR3 has 13 amino acids. CDR3 in DNA: TGTGCCAGCAGCCCCACGGTAGCGGGAGAGCAACTCTTC. This encodes CASSPTVAGEQLF.